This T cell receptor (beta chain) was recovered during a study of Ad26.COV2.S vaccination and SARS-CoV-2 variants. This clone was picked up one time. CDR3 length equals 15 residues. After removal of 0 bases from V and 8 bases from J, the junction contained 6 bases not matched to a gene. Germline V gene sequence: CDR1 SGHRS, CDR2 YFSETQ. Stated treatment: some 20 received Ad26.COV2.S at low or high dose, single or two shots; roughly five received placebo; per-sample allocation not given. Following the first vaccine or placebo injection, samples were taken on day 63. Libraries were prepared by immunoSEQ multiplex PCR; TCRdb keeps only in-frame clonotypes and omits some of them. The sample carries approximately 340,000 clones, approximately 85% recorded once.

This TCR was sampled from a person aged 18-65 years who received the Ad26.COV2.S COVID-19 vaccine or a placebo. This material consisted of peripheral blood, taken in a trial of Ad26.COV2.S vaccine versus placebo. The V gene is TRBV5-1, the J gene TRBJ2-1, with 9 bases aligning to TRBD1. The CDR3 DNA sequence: TGCGCCAGCAGCTTGGTACAGGGGGCAGGCGATGAGCAGTTCTTC. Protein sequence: CASSLVQGAGDEQFF.